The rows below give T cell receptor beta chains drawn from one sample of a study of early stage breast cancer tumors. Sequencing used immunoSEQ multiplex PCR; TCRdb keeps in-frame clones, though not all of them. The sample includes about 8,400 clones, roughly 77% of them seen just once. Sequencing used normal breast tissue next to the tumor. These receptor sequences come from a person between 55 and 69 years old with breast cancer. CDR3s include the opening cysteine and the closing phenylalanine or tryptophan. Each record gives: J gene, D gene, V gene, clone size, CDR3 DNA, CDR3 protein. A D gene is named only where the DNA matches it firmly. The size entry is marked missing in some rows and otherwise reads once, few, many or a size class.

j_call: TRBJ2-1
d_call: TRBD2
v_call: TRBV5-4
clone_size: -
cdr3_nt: TGTGCCAGCAGCGCGGCAAGGCGGGGGAGCTCCTACAATGAGCAGTTCTTC
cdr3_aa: CASSAARRGSSYNEQFF

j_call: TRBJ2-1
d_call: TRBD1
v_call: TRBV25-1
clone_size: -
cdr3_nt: TGTGCCAGCAGTCCCTTGGACAGGTTATACAATGAGCAGTTCTTC
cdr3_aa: CASSPLDRLYNEQFF

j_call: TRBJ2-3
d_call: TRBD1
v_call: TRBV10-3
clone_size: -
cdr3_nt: TGTGCCACGGGGCGGGACAGGGGCGAAGATACGCAGTATTTT
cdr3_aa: CATGRDRGEDTQYF

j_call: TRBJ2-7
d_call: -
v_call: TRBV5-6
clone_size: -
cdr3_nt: TGTGCCAGCAGCTTCCGGACGATTGGGTTCTCCTACGAGCAGTACTTC
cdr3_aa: CASSFRTIGFSYEQYF

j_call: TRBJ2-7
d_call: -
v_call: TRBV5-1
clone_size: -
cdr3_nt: TGCGCCAGCAGCCCCCGAGTAGGGGAGCAGTACTTC
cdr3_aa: CASSPRVGEQYF

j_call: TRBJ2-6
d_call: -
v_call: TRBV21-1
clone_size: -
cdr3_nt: TGTGCCAGCAGCAGGGTTTACAGGGCCTCTGGGGCCAACGTCCTGACTTTC
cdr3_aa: CASSRVYRASGANVLTF

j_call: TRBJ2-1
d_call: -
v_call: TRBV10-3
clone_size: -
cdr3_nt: TGTGCCACCAGAGCGGAGACGGACGAGCAGTTCTTC
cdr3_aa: CATRAETDEQFF

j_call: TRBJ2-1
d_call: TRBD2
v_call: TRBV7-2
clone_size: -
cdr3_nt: TGTGCCAGCACCCAACGGGGGGGCCGCTACAATGAGCAGTTCTTC
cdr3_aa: CASTQRGGRYNEQFF

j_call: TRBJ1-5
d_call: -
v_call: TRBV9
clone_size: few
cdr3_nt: TGTGCCAGCAGCTCTTCCCCTAATCAGCCCCAGCATTTT
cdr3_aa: CASSSSPNQPQHF

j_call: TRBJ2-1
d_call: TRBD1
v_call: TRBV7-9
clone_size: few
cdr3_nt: TGTGCCAGCAGCTACCCCTTCGGGACAGGGAATGAGCAGTTCTTC
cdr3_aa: CASSYPFGTGNEQFF

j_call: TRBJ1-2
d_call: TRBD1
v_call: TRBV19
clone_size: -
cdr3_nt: TGTGCCAGTGGACCTCAGGGGGTAATTAGCTACACCTTC
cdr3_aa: CASGPQGVISYTF

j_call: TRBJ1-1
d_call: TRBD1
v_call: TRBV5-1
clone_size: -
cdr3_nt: TGCGCCAGCAGCTTGGGCCGACAGGGGGAGACTGAAGCTTTCTTT
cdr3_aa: CASSLGRQGETEAFF

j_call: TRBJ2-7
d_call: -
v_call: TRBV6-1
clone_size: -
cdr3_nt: TGTGCCAGCAGTGATAGAAGAGGATTTGCCTGGGAGCAGTACTTC
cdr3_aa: CASSDRRGFAWEQYF

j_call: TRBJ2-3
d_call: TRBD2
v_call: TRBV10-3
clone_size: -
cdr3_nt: TGTGCCAGCGGGGGGGGCAGCACAGATACGCAGTATTTT
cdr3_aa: CASGGGSTDTQYF

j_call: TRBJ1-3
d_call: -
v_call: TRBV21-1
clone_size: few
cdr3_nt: TGTGCCAGCAGCAAAGGGTTGGACAGCTCTGGAAACACCATATATTTT
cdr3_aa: CASSKGLDSSGNTIYF

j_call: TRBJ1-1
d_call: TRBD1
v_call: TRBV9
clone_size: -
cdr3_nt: TGTGCCAGCAGCGGGGGGACAGGGGGAAGGACTGAAGCTTTCTTT
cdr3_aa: CASSGGTGGRTEAFF

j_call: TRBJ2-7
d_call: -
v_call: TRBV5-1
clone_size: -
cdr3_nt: TGCGCCAGCAGCTTGGAACCCGGGACAAACGAGCAGTACTTC
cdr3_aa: CASSLEPGTNEQYF

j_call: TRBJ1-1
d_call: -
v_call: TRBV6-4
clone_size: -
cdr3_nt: TGTGCCAGCTCACTGACTGAGAACACTGAAGCTTTCTTT
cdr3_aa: CASSLTENTEAFF

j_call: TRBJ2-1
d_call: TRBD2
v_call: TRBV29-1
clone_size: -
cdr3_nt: TGCAGCGTTGGCCTAGCGGGGTACAATGAGCAGTTCTTC
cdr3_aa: CSVGLAGYNEQFF

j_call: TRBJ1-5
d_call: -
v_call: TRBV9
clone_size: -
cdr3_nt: TGTGCCAGCAGCTTCGGAGAGAATTATCAGCCCCAGCATTTT
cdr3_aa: CASSFGENYQPQHF

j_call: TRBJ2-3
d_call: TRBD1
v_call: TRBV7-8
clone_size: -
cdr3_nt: TGTGCCAGCAGCCCCCGGGACAGGGGAACAGATACGCAGTATTTT
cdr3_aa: CASSPRDRGTDTQYF

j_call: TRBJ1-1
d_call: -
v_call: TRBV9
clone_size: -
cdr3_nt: TGTGCCAGCAGCGTAGCACAGGTTAACACTGAAGCTTTCTTT
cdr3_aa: CASSVAQVNTEAFF

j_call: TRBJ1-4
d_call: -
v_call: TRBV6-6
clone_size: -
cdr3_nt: TGTGCCAGCAGCTACGCGGGCAGTGGGAATGAAAAACTGTTTTTT
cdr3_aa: CASSYAGSGNEKLFF

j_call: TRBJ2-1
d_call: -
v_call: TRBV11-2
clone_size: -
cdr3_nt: TGTGCCAGCAGCTCCTTGGCGCGTGAGCAGTTCTTC
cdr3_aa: CASSSLAREQFF

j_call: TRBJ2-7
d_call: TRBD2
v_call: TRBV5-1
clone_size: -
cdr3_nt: TGCGCCAGCAGCCACATAGGCGGACTAGCGACCTACGAGCAGTACTTC
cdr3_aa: CASSHIGGLATYEQYF

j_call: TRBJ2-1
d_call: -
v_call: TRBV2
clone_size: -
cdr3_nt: TGTGCCAGCAGTGCCGCAGGGGCACCTTACAATGAGCAGTTCTTC
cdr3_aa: CASSAAGAPYNEQFF

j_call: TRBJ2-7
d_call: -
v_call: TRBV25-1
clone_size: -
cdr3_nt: TGTGCCAGCAGTGATCCGAGGGCAGGGTCCTACGAGCAGTACTTC
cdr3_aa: CASSDPRAGSYEQYF

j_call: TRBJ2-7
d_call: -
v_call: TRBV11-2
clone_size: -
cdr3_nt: TGTGCCAGCAGCTTAGCAGGGAAGGGGGCCTACGAGCAGTACTTC
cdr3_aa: CASSLAGKGAYEQYF

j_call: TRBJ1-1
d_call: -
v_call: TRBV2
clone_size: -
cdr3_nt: TGTGCCAGCAAGGGAACTTTCTTT
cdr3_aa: CASKGTFF

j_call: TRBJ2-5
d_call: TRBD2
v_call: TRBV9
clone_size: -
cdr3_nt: TGTGCCAGCAGCTCGTTGGACCTAGCGGGAGTCGAGACCCAGTACTTC
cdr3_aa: CASSSLDLAGVETQYF

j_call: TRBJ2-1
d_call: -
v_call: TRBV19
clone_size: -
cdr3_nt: TGTGCCAGTTCCCCCAGGGGGGGTAAAAATGAGCAGTTCTTC
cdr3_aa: CASSPRGGKNEQFF

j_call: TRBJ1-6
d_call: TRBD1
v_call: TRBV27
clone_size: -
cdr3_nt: TGTGCCAGCAGTTGGACAGGGGCTTATAATTCACCCCTCCACTTT
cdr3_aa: CASSWTGAYNSPLHF

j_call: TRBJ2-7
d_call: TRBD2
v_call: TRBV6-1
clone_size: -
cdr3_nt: TGTGCCAGCAGCGAACGTGCGGGAGGTTCGTACGAGCAGTACTTC
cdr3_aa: CASSERAGGSYEQYF

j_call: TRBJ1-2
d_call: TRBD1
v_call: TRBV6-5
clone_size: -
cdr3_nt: TGTGCCAGCAGTTACGTTACAGGGGCTAACTATGGCTACACCTTC
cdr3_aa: CASSYVTGANYGYTF